This TCR beta chain was captured in a study of CD8+ T cells in alopecia areata. Study outcomes and limitations: Across lesional scalp, and particularly alopecia totalis/universalis, clonality surpassed that of normal scalp. Resident alphabeta T cells of normal skin are also sequenced in scalp samples.

The CDR3 has 15 residues. Germline CDR1 is SGHRS and CDR2 is YFSETQ. The junction had 10 bases not matched to a gene; V was cut back by 4 bases and J by 7 bases. Reverse transcribed after extraction, RNA yielded cDNA as the sequencing template. The method was immunoSEQ multiplex PCR; TCRdb's version includes in-frame clones alone and lacks a portion of them. The sample has about 110,000 clones; around 55% are singletons. This clone was counted between two and nine times. Antigen specificity is unknown. Cell sorting on a FACSAria was used to separate CD4+ and CD8+ T cells from the PBMCs. Input material: CD8+ T cells sorted from blood. This chain joins TRBV5-1 and TRBJ2-1, with 8 positions matching TRBD1. The source is a human donor in good health. CDR3 coding DNA: TGCGCCAGCAGCCCGAGGCAGGGGGCAGGTAATGAGCAGTTCTTC. This codes for CASSPRQGAGNEQFF.